A single TCR beta chain is shown here with its context. Authors' analysis steps: By means of reference gene primer amplification, nucleated cell counts were estimated. Only in-frame clones appear in the TCRdb table, and some are missing; sequencing was by immunoSEQ multiplex PCR. Clone size and the V and J calls come from that table; the DNA yielded D and trimming. The sample includes some 530,000 clones, roughly 88% of them seen just once. These data come from a study of blood T cell repertoires in COVID-19. Study as a whole: Samples representing acute and convalescent COVID-19 were sourced from the United States, Italy and Spain. From T cells, B-cell-depleted T cells, or PBMCs came the material, which was cDNA or gDNA.

The junction had 9 bases not matched to a gene; V was cut back by 6 bases and J by 0 bases. The CDR3 length is 18 residues. Germline CDR1 is MNHEY and CDR2 is SVGEGT. The sequence came from a human donor in a cohort sampled during active COVID-19. The chain couples TRBV6-2 or TRBV6-3 to TRBJ2-1, with TRBD2 matching 12 bases. The sample consisted of peripheral blood. The CDR3 protein is CASSPTSGRPSSYNEQFF. The CDR3 DNA follows: TGTGCCAGCAGCCCTACTAGCGGGAGGCCTAGCTCCTACAATGAGCAGTTCTTC.